A selection of T cell receptor beta chains follows, all from one sample in a study of blood T cell repertoires in COVID-19. This table comes from immunoSEQ multiplex PCR, and its TCRdb copy is limited to in-frame clones, with some not included. This table holds some 280,000 clones, 75% to 90% found once. The material sequenced was peripheral blood. Receptor source: a woman younger than 45 with active or convalescent COVID-19. The CDR3 runs from the conserved cysteine through the conserved F or W. The order of the fields is V gene, J gene, D gene, clone size, CDR3 DNA, CDR3 protein. D genes are given only for firm matches. Rows may omit the clone size; those that give it use once, few, many or a size class.

v_call: TRBV29-1; j_call: TRBJ2-1; d_call: TRBD2; clone_size: -; cdr3_nt: TGCAGCGTTGAATTTGGGCGGGGGGAAAGCTACAATGAGCAGTTCTTC; cdr3_aa: CSVEFGRGESYNEQFF
v_call: TRBV29-1; j_call: TRBJ2-1; d_call: TRBD2; clone_size: many; cdr3_nt: TGCAGCGTTGTAGCGGGGGAGCCCTACAATGAGCAGTTCTTC; cdr3_aa: CSVVAGEPYNEQFF
v_call: TRBV7-2; j_call: TRBJ2-2; d_call: TRBD2; clone_size: few; cdr3_nt: TGTGCCAGCAGCTTTCGGCGGGGGGGCACCGGGGAGCTGTTTTTT; cdr3_aa: CASSFRRGGTGELFF
v_call: TRBV30; j_call: TRBJ1-4; d_call: -; clone_size: -; cdr3_nt: TGTGCCTGGAGCAGGGGTTTTAATGAAAAACTGTTTTTT; cdr3_aa: CAWSRGFNEKLFF
v_call: TRBV5-6; j_call: TRBJ1-4; d_call: TRBD1; clone_size: -; cdr3_nt: TGTGCCAGCAGCCTGGGACAGGGAAATGAAAAACTGTTTTTT; cdr3_aa: CASSLGQGNEKLFF
v_call: TRBV18; j_call: TRBJ1-4; d_call: -; clone_size: -; cdr3_nt: TGTGCCAGCTCACCACCGACGGGGGAAAAACTGTTTTTT; cdr3_aa: CASSPPTGEKLFF
v_call: TRBV9; j_call: TRBJ2-3; d_call: -; clone_size: -; cdr3_nt: TGTGCCAGCAGCGTAGAAGCATACTTGACAGATACGCAGTATTTT; cdr3_aa: CASSVEAYLTDTQYF
v_call: TRBV6-2/TRBV6-3; j_call: TRBJ1-2; d_call: -; clone_size: -; cdr3_nt: TGTGCCAGCAGTTACTCGGGGGCAGGGGCACCCTATGGCTACACCTTC; cdr3_aa: CASSYSGAGAPYGYTF
v_call: TRBV7-2; j_call: TRBJ2-7; d_call: TRBD2; clone_size: -; cdr3_nt: TGTGCCAGCAGCTTTATAGCGGGGGGGCTTGACGAGCAGTACTTC; cdr3_aa: CASSFIAGGLDEQYF
v_call: TRBV28; j_call: TRBJ1-1; d_call: TRBD1; clone_size: -; cdr3_nt: TGTGCCAGCAGTTTACATACGGACAGGGCCAGAGTGGCTGAAGCTTTCTTT; cdr3_aa: CASSLHTDRARVAEAFF
v_call: TRBV14; j_call: TRBJ2-7; d_call: TRBD2; clone_size: -; cdr3_nt: TGTGCCAGCAGCCAATTCCGGGGACTAGCGGGGGGCCCCGCCCACTACGAGCAGTACTTC; cdr3_aa: CASSQFRGLAGGPAHYEQYF
v_call: TRBV5-1; j_call: TRBJ2-7; d_call: TRBD1; clone_size: -; cdr3_nt: TGCGCCAGCAGCTCCGGGACAGGGAACTACGAGCAGTACTTC; cdr3_aa: CASSSGTGNYEQYF
v_call: TRBV19; j_call: TRBJ1-2; d_call: TRBD1; clone_size: -; cdr3_nt: TGTGCCAGTAGTATGGGGACAGGGGATGGCTACACCTTC; cdr3_aa: CASSMGTGDGYTF
v_call: TRBV27; j_call: TRBJ2-1; d_call: -; clone_size: -; cdr3_nt: TGTGCCAGCAGTCCGAGGGTGGACTCCTACAATGAGCAGTTCTTC; cdr3_aa: CASSPRVDSYNEQFF
v_call: TRBV10-1; j_call: TRBJ2-1; d_call: -; clone_size: -; cdr3_nt: TGCGCCAGCAGTGAGTCGGTACAGGGAACCGCCTACAATGAGCAGTTCTTC; cdr3_aa: CASSESVQGTAYNEQFF
v_call: TRBV3-1/TRBV3-2; j_call: TRBJ2-1; d_call: -; clone_size: once; cdr3_nt: TGTGCCAGCAGCCGCCGGTTGGGGCAGGGTGGATTTGTTGTGGGCTACAATGAGCAGTTCTTC; cdr3_aa: CASSRRLGQGGFVVGYNEQFF
v_call: TRBV18; j_call: TRBJ2-5; d_call: TRBD2; clone_size: -; cdr3_nt: TGTGCCAGCTCACCAGAGACTAGCGGGGGGGCCGGAGAGACCCAGTACTTC; cdr3_aa: CASSPETSGGAGETQYF
v_call: TRBV16; j_call: TRBJ1-2; d_call: -; clone_size: few; cdr3_nt: TGTGCCAGCAGCCAGAGCCTGGGACTGGACTATGGCTACACCTTC; cdr3_aa: CASSQSLGLDYGYTF
v_call: TRBV10-2; j_call: TRBJ2-3; d_call: TRBD2; clone_size: once; cdr3_nt: TGCGCCAGCAGTGACCCATGGGGCGGGGTTAGCGGGGCTGAGTCTCCCCCAGATACGCAGTATTTT; cdr3_aa: CASSDPWGGVSGAESPPDTQYF
v_call: TRBV5-5; j_call: TRBJ1-5; d_call: -; clone_size: -; cdr3_nt: TGTGCCAGCAGCCCGGTGGGTAGGGGTGGCAATCAGCCCCAGCATTTT; cdr3_aa: CASSPVGRGGNQPQHF